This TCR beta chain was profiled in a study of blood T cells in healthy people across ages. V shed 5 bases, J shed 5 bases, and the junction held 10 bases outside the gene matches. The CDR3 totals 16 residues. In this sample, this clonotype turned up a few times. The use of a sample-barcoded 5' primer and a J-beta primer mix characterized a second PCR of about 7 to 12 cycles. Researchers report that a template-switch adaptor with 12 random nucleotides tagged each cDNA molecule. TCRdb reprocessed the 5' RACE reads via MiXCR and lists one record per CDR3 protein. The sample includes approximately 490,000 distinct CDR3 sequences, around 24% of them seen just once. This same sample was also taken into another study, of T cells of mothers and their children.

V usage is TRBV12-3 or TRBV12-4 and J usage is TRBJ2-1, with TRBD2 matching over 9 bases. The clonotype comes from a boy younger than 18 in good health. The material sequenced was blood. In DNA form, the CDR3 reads TGTGCCAGCAGTCACCGGCTAGCGGGGAACGACAATGAGCAGTTCTTC. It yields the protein CASSHRLAGNDNEQFF.